The 28 T cell receptor beta chains below come from one sample, sequenced in a study of OX40 agonist ivuxolimab in advanced cancers. Clones were sequenced by immunoSEQ multiplex PCR, and TCRdb holds only the in-frame ones, with some missing. This sample carries approximately 38,000 clones, 92% of them seen once, and the ten largest clones take 9.5%. The specimen comprised CD4+ or CD8+ T cells sorted from blood, sampled in a trial of the OX40 agonist ivuxolimab. These receptors were taken from an adult with an advanced solid tumor such as melanoma, head and neck, liver or kidney cancer.

The V gene is TRBV9, the J gene TRBJ2-3; TRBD2 aligns across 9 bases. Germline CDR1 and CDR2: SGDLS and YYNGEE. V lost 4 bases and J lost 7; bases outside the gene matches: 13. The CDR3 is made up of 16 amino acids. The CDR3 region is CASSPAGGLAGYTQYF. CDR3 in DNA: TGTGCCAGCAGCCCCGCCGGGGGGCTAGCGGGATATACGCAGTATTTT.

The chain is built from TRBV12-5 and TRBJ2-1; D gene ambiguous. Trimming removed 3 bases from V and 10 bases from J, with 7 bases in between. The germline gives CDR1 LGHNT, CDR2 FRNRAP. This CDR3 region has 11 residues. This CDR3 reads CASGFAREQFF. DNA for the CDR3: TGTGCTAGTGGTTTTGCTAGGGAGCAGTTCTTC.

This chain links TRBV27 with TRBJ1-1; weak D call: TRBD1 (6 bases). The CDR3 loop spans 15 amino acids. Trimming removed 0 bases at V and 4 bases at J, with 12 bases between. Per germline, CDR1 MNHEY and CDR2 SMNVEV (reference sequence). The CDR3 DNA is TGTGCCAGCAGTTTATCGACGGGGGCGCGCACTGAAGCTTTCTTT. Residues: CASSLSTGARTEAFF.

The table lists this clone with a count of one. This chain connects TRBV28 to TRBJ2-7; D not resolved. The germline CDR1 and CDR2 sequences are MDHEN and SYDVKM. Deletions cut 3 bases from V and 2 bases from J, with 11 bases between. The CDR3 sequence is 14 residues long. As DNA, the CDR3 is TGTGCCAGCAGTTTTGTGGGATCGCCCTACGAGCAGTACTTC. Its translation is CASSFVGSPYEQYF.

This clone has just one count. This chain uses TRBV28 with TRBJ2-7, with a possible D match to TRBD1 (6 bases). This CDR3 is built from 13 residues. CDR1 MDHEN and CDR2 SYDVKM come from the germline V gene. Trimming left V 5 bases short and J 4 bases short, with 12 bases between. CDR3 loop: CASSLGQTYEQYF. The DNA of the CDR3 is TGTGCCAGCAGTCTGGGACAAACGTACGAGCAGTACTTC.

The chain recombines TRBV28 with TRBJ2-7; either TRBD1 or TRBD2 may fit D (5 bases each). The V end lost 4 bases, the J end lost 4 bases, and 35 bases lay between the germline ends. The CDR3 is 21 amino acids. Germline V CDR1 and CDR2: MDHEN, SYDVKM. Written as DNA, the CDR3 is TGTGCCAGCAGTTCATTCCCCTGGGGGATCGATCCTAGCCGGAAACAGTACGAGCAGTACTTC. Translated, it gives CASSSFPWGIDPSRKQYEQYF.

This rearrangement joins TRBV9 to TRBJ2-7, with 11 bases fitting TRBD2. Germline CDR1 SGDLS, CDR2 YYNGEE. After removal of 4 bases from V and 5 bases from J, the junction contained 8 bases not matched to a gene. CDR3 size: 15 residues. CDR3: CASSPGSSGRHEQYF. The DNA of the CDR3 is TGTGCCAGCAGCCCGGGCTCTAGCGGGAGGCACGAGCAGTACTTC.

This chain connects TRBV7-9 to TRBJ2-5; D remains ambiguous. Germline V gene lookup returns CDR1 SEHNR and CDR2 FQNEAQ (reference sequence). Deletions cut 4 bases from V and 7 bases from J, with 16 bases between. This CDR3 spans 14 amino acids. This CDR3 reads CASSYNIFLGTQYF. CDR3 DNA sequence: TGTGCCAGCAGCTATAATATATTCCTGGGGACCCAGTACTTC.

CDR3 sequence reads: CASSLATNTGELFF. The CDR3 nucleotides are TGCGCCAGCAGCCTAGCTACGAACACCGGGGAGCTGTTTTTT. The rearrangement links TRBV4-1 to TRBJ2-2; D is unresolved. CDR1 is MGHRA and CDR2 is YSYEKL in the germline V gene. With 4 bases removed from V and 0 bases from J, the gap between germline ends came to 6 bases. The CDR3 is 14 amino acids.

This chain uses TRBV7-8 with TRBJ1-2; D ambiguous. The germline CDR1 and CDR2 sequences are SGHVS and FQNEAQ. The CDR3 sequence is 11 residues long. V was shortened by 6 bases and J by 8 bases, with 10 bases between the two germline ends. CDR3 nucleotides: TGTGCCAGCAGACGACCCCCCGGCTACACCTTC. Residues: CASRRPPGYTF.

This chain connects TRBV11-2 to TRBJ1-2, with no clear D. Germline lookup yields CDR1 SGHAT and CDR2 FQNNGV. V dropped 6 bases and J dropped 5 bases, with 16 bases sitting between them. The CDR3 runs to 14 residues. In DNA form, the CDR3 reads TGTGCCAGCAGTTTCGAGGGAGGCGGGTATGGCTACACCTTC. Translation: CASSFEGGGYGYTF.

This clone has just a few counts. The gene calls are TRBV6-5 and TRBJ2-5; a possible D gene is TRBD1 (5 bases). V was cut by 7 bases and J by 5 bases, with 8 bases left in between. CDR1 and CDR2 (germline): MNHEY, SVGAGI. This CDR3 has 11 residues. CDR3 residues: CASTKGETQYF. The CDR3 DNA is TGTGCCAGCACCAAGGGGGAGACCCAGTACTTC.

J is TRBJ2-5 and V is TRBV4-1; 10 positions agree with TRBD2. The CDR3 totals 17 residues. With V trimmed by 10 bases and J by 6 bases, 20 bases remained unmatched. Per the germline V gene, CDR1 is MGHRA and CDR2 is YSYEKL. This CDR3 reads CATARGPLAGEGKTQYF. The CDR3 bases are TGCGCCACCGCAAGGGGACCCCTAGCGGGAGAGGGAAAGACCCAGTACTTC.

This chain joins TRBV10-3 and TRBJ1-4; D unresolved. Trimming cost V 2 bases and J 3 bases, with 10 bases left between them. CDR3 size: 15 residues. CDR1 is ENHRY and CDR2 is SYGVKD in the germline V gene. The DNA for the CDR3 is TGTGCCATCAGTGAGGAAATGCGGGCTAATGAAAAACTGTTTTTT. Its protein is CAISEEMRANEKLFF.

This clone has only one observation. The chain has TRBV7-6 and TRBJ2-3; 9 bases fit TRBD2. Germline loops: CDR1 SGHVS, CDR2 FNYEAQ. The CDR3 has 15 amino acids. The junction had 3 bases not matched to a gene; V was cut back by 1 base and J by 4 bases. The CDR3 sequence is CASSLGAGGADTQYF. The CDR3 DNA sequence: TGTGCCAGCAGCTTAGGTGCGGGGGGGGCAGATACGCAGTATTTT.

With regard to this clone: At one end the junction does not follow the germline gene, possibly because of a read error. This chain's CDR3 is CAGSLPSGTSGKPDYTDTQYF. CDR3 nucleotide sequence: TGTGCCGGCAGTTTACCCTCAGGGACTAGCGGGAAACCCGACTACACAGATACGCAGTATTTT. The J gene is TRBJ2-3, the V gene TRBV27, with TRBD2 identical over 13 bases. The CDR3 consists of 21 residues. Germline CDR1 reads MNHEY; CDR2 reads SMNVEV (reference sequence).

The V and J genes are TRBV11-2 and TRBJ2-7; 7 nucleotides match TRBD2. This CDR3 is 15 amino acids long. Germline CDR1 SGHAT, CDR2 FQNNGV. J lost 6 bases, V lost 0 bases, and 8 bases had no gene match. The CDR3 DNA reads as TGTGCCAGCAGCTTAGATTGGAGCGGGGTAGGCGAGCAGTACGTC. Its protein is CASSLDWSGVGEQYV.

This chain connects TRBV27 to TRBJ2-1, with D possibly TRBD2 on 5 matching bases. CDR3 length equals 13 residues. The V gene lost 4 bases and the J gene lost 9 bases, with 13 bases spanning the gap. Germline CDR1 reads MNHEY; CDR2 reads SMNVEV (reference sequence). CDR3 sequence: CASSSGPAGEQFF. As DNA, the CDR3 is TGTGCCAGCAGTTCGGGTCCGGCGGGTGAGCAGTTCTTC.

The gene calls are TRBV6-5 and TRBJ2-7; 8 bases map to TRBD1. Unmatched junction bases numbered 6, after V lost 4 bases and J lost 7 bases. The CDR3 covers 13 residues. Germline V gene lookup returns CDR1 MNHEY and CDR2 SVGAGI. The chain's CDR3 is CASSWQGAGEQYF. CDR3 bases: TGTGCCAGCAGTTGGCAGGGGGCGGGTGAGCAGTACTTC.

The table lists this clone with a few counts. V gene TRBV20-1 combines with J gene TRBJ1-3; D gene uncertain. This CDR3 region has 9 residues. The germline V and J ends were trimmed by 8 bases and 16 bases, with 15 bases remaining between them. The germline gives CDR1 DFQATT, CDR2 SNEGSKA (reference sequence). CDR3 sequence reads: CSSEGWIYF. The DNA for the CDR3 is TGCAGTTCCGAAGGGTGGATTTATTTT.

This clone appeared once. CDR3 DNA sequence: TGTGCCAGCAGCGTTCCCACGGGAGGGGCAGAGTTGTTTTTT. Translating gives CASSVPTGGAELFF. The chain joins TRBV7-9 to TRBJ2-2, with 8 bases fitting TRBD2. Germline trimming cut 5 bases from V and 15 bases from J; bases unmatched to any gene: 14. Per the germline V gene, CDR1 is SEHNR and CDR2 is FQNEAQ (reference sequence). The CDR3 runs to 14 residues.

This chain connects TRBV6-6 to TRBJ2-1; 8 bases fit TRBD2. In germline, CDR1 is MNHNY, CDR2 SVGAGI (reference sequence). This CDR3 contains 16 residues. With V trimmed by 8 bases and J by 6 bases, 15 bases remained unmatched. Written as DNA, the CDR3 is TGTGCCAGCGCATTATCGGGGGGGCTAGCAAGCAATGAGCAGTTCTTC. Its protein is CASALSGGLASNEQFF.

This chain links TRBV6-1 with TRBJ1-1; the D is unclear. With 6 bases removed from V and 0 bases from J, the gap between germline ends came to 8 bases. CDR1 is MNHNS and CDR2 is SASEGT in the germline V gene. The length of the CDR3 is 13 residues. CDR3 DNA sequence: TGTGCCAGCAGAACCCGGGTGAACACTGAAGCTTTCTTT. Its protein is CASRTRVNTEAFF.

This clone has more than one count but fewer than ten. This rearrangement joins TRBV7-2 to TRBJ1-2; D is unresolved. The CDR3 runs 14 residues. Trimming took 3 bases from V and 2 from J, leaving 10 bases between them. Germline V gene data show CDR1 as SGHTA and CDR2 as FQGNSA. The CDR3 reads CASSFNGPNYGYTF. DNA for the CDR3: TGTGCCAGCAGCTTCAACGGACCGAACTATGGCTACACCTTC.

The chain has TRBV28 and TRBJ2-7; maybe TRBD2 (5 bases). Per the germline V gene, CDR1 is MDHEN and CDR2 is SYDVKM. This CDR3 contains 14 residues. V lost 6 bases and J lost 0, with 12 bases in between. The CDR3 is CASSARRSSYEQYV. The CDR3 DNA reads TGTGCCAGCAGCGCCAGGAGGAGCTCCTACGAGCAGTACGTC.

CDR3 region: CASSAGLVDTGELFF. The DNA for the CDR3 is TGTGCCAGCAGCGCCGGACTAGTGGACACCGGGGAGCTGTTTTTT. This chain joins TRBV5-4 and TRBJ2-2; TRBD2 matches 7 bases. Germline V gives CDR1 SGHNT, CDR2 YYREEE (reference sequence). CDR3 length: 15 amino acids. Unmatched junction bases numbered 6, after V lost 4 bases and J lost 3 bases.

The chain joins TRBV2 to TRBJ2-3, with D tentatively TRBD2 (5 bases). This CDR3 is 15 amino acids long. V lost 7 bases to trimming and J lost 0 bases, with 14 bases between them. Per germline, CDR1 SNHLY and CDR2 FYNNEI. CDR3 sequence (DNA): TGTGCCAGCAAGTCGATAGCGACTAGCACAGATACGCAGTATTTT. This gives the protein CASKSIATSTDTQYF.

V gene TRBV5-5 combines with J gene TRBJ2-7; tentative D call: TRBD2 (5 bases). Germline loops: CDR1 SGHKS, CDR2 YYEKEE (reference sequence). The ends were cut back, 4 bases at V and 3 bases at J, with 11 bases in the middle. The CDR3 is made up of 13 amino acids. CDR3 amino acids: CASSPSTSYEQYV. DNA of the CDR3: TGTGCCAGCAGCCCGTCAACTAGCTACGAGCAGTACGTC.